These 13 T cell receptor beta chains were all obtained from the same sample, sequenced in a study of HIV-infected patients and healthy controls. No cell fractionation was done, so the repertoire covers all unsorted peripheral blood T cells. Reverse transcription used around 500 ng RNA and constant-region primers for alpha and beta. Separate chain-specific third strand synthesis with multiplexing indices produced the alpha and beta libraries. A single record per CDR3 protein comes from TCRdb applying MiXCR to the 5' RACE reads. The sample consists of some 3,500 distinct CDR3 sequences, about 20% of them appearing once. Sequenced here: blood, sampled before antiretroviral therapy. These receptors were taken from an adult with HIV infection.

The gene calls are TRBV9 and TRBJ1-2; D is perhaps TRBD1 (5 bases). CDR1 and CDR2 from the germline V gene are SGDLS and YYNGEE. V lost 0 bases to trimming and J lost 3 bases, with 9 bases between them. The CDR3 runs 14 residues. The CDR3 DNA is TGTGCCAGCAGCGTAGGGGGGGGGGACTATGGCTACACCTTC. Translating gives CASSVGGGDYGYTF.

By its share, this clonotype is large. The CDR3 loop is CASSYSYRDTNTEAFF. CDR3 DNA sequence: TGTGCCAGCAGTTACTCGTACCGGGACACCAACACTGAAGCTTTCTTT. The genes are TRBV6-5 and TRBJ1-1, with TRBD1 as a possible D gene (6 bases). Germline lookup yields CDR1 MNHEY and CDR2 SVGAGI. The CDR3 runs 16 residues. The ends were cut back, 0 bases at V and 2 bases at J, with 13 bases in the middle.

This clonotype was seen only a few times. The gene calls are TRBV20-1 and TRBJ1-1, with TRBD1 as a possible D gene (5 bases). The length of the CDR3 is 12 residues. The germline V gene encodes CDR1 DFQATT and CDR2 SNEGSKA (reference sequence). Trimming shortened V by 3 bases and J by 11 bases, and 16 bases separated the two germline ends. CDR3 sequence reads: CSASKRDGGAFF. Here the CDR3 DNA reads TGCAGTGCTAGCAAGAGGGACGGCGGCGCTTTCTTT.

Points on this clonotype: A read error is possible here, since a much larger clone lies one base away. The chain recombines TRBV12-3 or TRBV12-4 with TRBJ1-4, with D unclear. Between the trimmed V and J ends, which lost 9 bases and 8 bases, there was a span of 19 bases. The length of the CDR3 is 14 residues. CDR3 sequence reads: CARSPGEVHEKLFF. For the CDR3, the DNA is TGTGCCAGAAGTCCCGGCGAGGTTCACGAAAAACTGTTTTTT.

The V and J genes are TRBV12-3 or TRBV12-4 and TRBJ2-3; a weak D match, TRBD2 (6 bases). The CDR3 loop spans 16 amino acids. Between the trimmed V and J ends, which lost 5 bases and 1 base, there was a span of 16 bases. The CDR3 nucleotides are TGTGCCAGCAGTCCGTATAGCTGGGGGGGCACAGATACGCAGTATTTT. It encodes CASSPYSWGGTDTQYF.

This clonotype is labeled as medium-sized. The V and J genes are TRBV10-3 and TRBJ1-5; possibly TRBD1 for D (6 bases). Germline V CDR1 and CDR2: ENHRY, SYGVKD. The CDR3 contains 15 residues. Trimming removed 0 bases at V and 6 bases at J, with 12 bases between. The CDR3 sequence is CAISESTGYGQPQHF. The CDR3, as DNA: TGTGCCATCAGTGAGTCCACAGGGTATGGTCAGCCCCAGCATTTT.

The V gene is TRBV19, the J gene TRBJ2-1, with 15 bases matching TRBD2. V shed 4 bases and J 15 bases; nucleotides not matched to a gene: 7. The CDR3 loop spans 14 amino acids. Germline V lookup: CDR1 LNHDA, CDR2 SQIVND (reference sequence). This CDR3 is CASSRGLAGGVWFF. The CDR3 bases are TGTGCCAGTAGTAGAGGACTAGCGGGGGGGGTATGGTTCTTC.

By proportion, this clonotype is medium-sized. V and J are TRBV12-3 or TRBV12-4 and TRBJ1-5, with TRBD1 identical over 7 bases. The junction had 3 bases not matched to a gene; V was cut back by 3 bases and J by 4 bases. This CDR3 region has 14 residues. DNA of the CDR3: TGTGCCAGCAGTTTCCGGGACAGAAATCAGCCCCAGCATTTT. Amino acids: CASSFRDRNQPQHF.

In its sample, this clonotype was seen a few times. The genes are TRBV9 and TRBJ2-3, with TRBD2 as a possible D gene (5 bases). CDR1 SGDLS and CDR2 YYNGEE come from the germline V gene. Trimming pared 5 bases from V and 2 bases from J, leaving 15 bases between. The CDR3 is 15 residues long. In DNA, the CDR3 is TGTGCCAGCAGTGAGGGCAGGTCCATCACAGATACGCAGTATTTT. It yields the protein CASSEGRSITDTQYF.

V gene TRBV6-6 combines with J gene TRBJ2-3, with D perhaps TRBD1 (5 bases). The CDR3 extends over 15 amino acids. The germline gives CDR1 MNHNY, CDR2 SVGAGI (reference sequence). V was shortened by 8 bases and J by 2 bases, with 17 bases between the two germline ends. The chain's CDR3 is CASGTVLGVTDTQYF. The CDR3 DNA follows: TGTGCCAGCGGAACGGTGCTAGGGGTCACAGATACGCAGTATTTT.

Within the sample, this clonotype is medium-sized (0.01 to 0.1%). V gene TRBV7-8 combines with J gene TRBJ1-5; 7 nucleotides align to TRBD1. The CDR3 spans 15 residues. Germline CDR1 is SGHVS and CDR2 is FQNEAQ. J was trimmed by 4 bases and V by 5 bases; bases with no gene match: 8. CDR3 coding DNA: TGTGCCAGCAGCCAAAACCGGGACAGAAATCAGCCCCAGCATTTT. Amino acid sequence: CASSQNRDRNQPQHF.

This clonotype qualifies as medium-sized. The gene calls are TRBV6-5 and TRBJ1-2, with D maybe TRBD1 (5 bases). Per germline, CDR1 MNHEY and CDR2 SVGAGI. Between the trimmed V and J ends, which lost 4 bases and 1 base, there was a span of 13 bases. There are 15 residues in the CDR3. CDR3 protein: CASSSQAGRNYGYTF. The DNA for the CDR3 is TGTGCCAGCAGTTCACAGGCTGGCCGTAACTATGGCTACACCTTC.

Judged by abundance, this clonotype is medium-sized. J is TRBJ1-1 and V is TRBV20-1, with TRBD1 identical over 8 bases. CDR3 size: 15 residues. V was clipped by 3 bases and J by 7 bases; unmatched bases: 13. The germline V gene encodes CDR1 DFQATT and CDR2 SNEGSKA (reference sequence). This CDR3 reads CSARRQGALPSEAFF. CDR3 in DNA: TGCAGTGCTAGGAGGCAGGGGGCTCTCCCGAGTGAAGCTTTCTTT.